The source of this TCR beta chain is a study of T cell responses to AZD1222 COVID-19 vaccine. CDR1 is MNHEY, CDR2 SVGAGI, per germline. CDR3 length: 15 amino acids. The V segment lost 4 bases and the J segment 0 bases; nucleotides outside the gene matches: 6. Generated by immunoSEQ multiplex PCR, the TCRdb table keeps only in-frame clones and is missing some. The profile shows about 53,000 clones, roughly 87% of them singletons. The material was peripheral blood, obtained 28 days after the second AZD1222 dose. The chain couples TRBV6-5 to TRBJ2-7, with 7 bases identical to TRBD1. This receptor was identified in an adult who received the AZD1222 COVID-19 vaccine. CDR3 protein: CASSSSTGASYEQYF. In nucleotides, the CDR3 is TGTGCCAGCAGTTCAAGTACAGGGGCCTCCTACGAGCAGTACTTC.